The 27 T cell receptor beta chains in this list originate from one sample, sequenced in a study of shared clonotypes between healthy human individuals. Measured with immunoSEQ multiplex PCR; TCRdb has only the in-frame clones, and not every one. Among 1.5 million to 1.9 million clones listed, about 98% were seen once. The sample consisted of naive CD4+ T cells sorted from blood. Documented subset: CD45RA+ positively selected. These receptors all come from a man younger than 40 in good health.

V and J are TRBV27 and TRBJ2-1, with 9 bases lining up with TRBD2. The junction had 6 bases not matched to a gene; V was cut back by 3 bases and J by 0 bases. The V gene's germline CDR1 is MNHEY and CDR2 SMNVEV (reference sequence). The CDR3 is made up of 17 amino acids. The CDR3, as DNA: TGTGCCAGCAGTTTCGGTCTACTAGCGGGCTCCTACAATGAGCAGTTCTTC. Translating gives CASSFGLLAGSYNEQFF.

In DNA, the CDR3 is TGCGCCAGCAGCTGGGGATTAGCGGGAGGGGGAAGCACAGATACGCAGTATTTT. Translated, it gives CASSWGLAGGGSTDTQYF. The chain combines TRBV5-1 with TRBJ2-3; 11 positions agree with TRBD2. Germline V lookup: CDR1 SGHRS, CDR2 YFSETQ. The CDR3 is made up of 18 amino acids. V was pared by 3 bases and J by 0 bases, with 9 bases of the junction left unmatched.

The V and J genes are TRBV5-6 and TRBJ1-2; a weak D match, TRBD1 (5 bases). Trimming cost V 0 bases and J 11 bases, with 14 bases left between them. CDR1 is SGHDT, CDR2 YYEEEE, per germline. The length of the CDR3 is 13 residues. CDR3 sequence: CASSLDRTGRYTF. The CDR3 nucleotides are TGTGCCAGCAGCTTGGACAGGACCGGGCGGTACACCTTC.

This clone has a single count. J is TRBJ1-2 and V is TRBV19; D gene unclear. Per germline, CDR1 LNHDA and CDR2 SQIVND (reference sequence). The V end was cut by 4 bases, the J end by 1 base, with 7 bases between. The CDR3 spans 13 residues. In nucleotides, the CDR3 is TGTGCCAGTAGTACCCCGTTTAACTATGGCTACACCTTC. Its protein is CASSTPFNYGYTF.

The V call is TRBV6-5, the J call TRBJ2-3; D is perhaps TRBD2 (5 bases). The germline V gene encodes CDR1 MNHEY and CDR2 SVGAGI. V lost 7 bases, J lost 6 bases, and 8 bases lay in between. The CDR3 length is 11 residues. The CDR3 DNA sequence: TGTGCCAGCACGAGAGGGGATACGCAGTATTTT. This translates into CASTRGDTQYF.

Regarding this clone: Different DNA sequences within this sample yield the same CDR3. This chain connects TRBV7-2 to TRBJ2-7; 8 nucleotides match TRBD1. V was clipped by 5 bases and J by 0 bases; unmatched bases: 3. This CDR3 spans 14 amino acids. The germline V gene has CDR1 SGHTA and CDR2 FQGNSA. The CDR3 DNA reads TGTGCCAGCAGCCGGGACAGGAGCTCCTACGAGCAGTACTTC. Amino acids: CASSRDRSSYEQYF. Looking up the rest from reference TRBV7-2 and TRBJ2-7 gives the full variable domain: GAGVSQSPSNKVTEKGKDVELRCDPISGHTALYWYRQSLGQGLEFLIYFQGNSAPDKSGLPSDRFSAERTGGSVSTLTIQRTQQEDSAVYLCASSRDRSSYEQYFGPGTRLTVT.

J is TRBJ2-3 and V is TRBV5-5; no clear D gene. In germline, CDR1 is SGHKS, CDR2 YYEKEE (reference sequence). The CDR3 is made up of 12 amino acids. Trimming shortened V by 7 bases and J by 6 bases, and 12 bases separated the two germline ends. Here the CDR3 reads CASGGLLDTQYF. CDR3 bases: TGTGCCAGCGGCGGTCTCTTGGATACGCAGTATTTT.

The chain links TRBV2 to TRBJ2-7, with D perhaps matching TRBD2 (6 bases). There are 15 residues in the CDR3. From germline, CDR1 is SNHLY and CDR2 FYNNEI. V was pared by 8 bases and J by 5 bases, with 22 bases between. The CDR3 spells CASAVERQGLNEQYF. The CDR3 coding sequence is TGTGCCAGCGCGGTAGAAAGGCAGGGACTCAACGAGCAGTACTTC.

This chain links TRBV7-9 with TRBJ2-7; no reliable D call. Trimming cost V 4 bases and J 4 bases, with 11 bases left between them. CDR1 and CDR2 from the germline V gene are SEHNR and FQNEAQ (reference sequence). The CDR3 contains 13 residues. In DNA form, the CDR3 reads TGTGCCAGCAGCTCCCACCGGAGTTACGAGCAGTACTTC. It encodes CASSSHRSYEQYF.

The rearrangement joins TRBV11-1 to TRBJ2-3, with unresolved D. V gave up 5 bases and J gave up 2 bases, with 17 bases separating them. CDR3 size: 16 residues. Germline V gene sequence: CDR1 SGHAT, CDR2 FQDESV (reference sequence). The CDR3 sequence is CASSRPRVDDTDTQYF. CDR3 nucleotide sequence: TGTGCCAGCAGCCGACCCCGGGTGGATGACACAGATACGCAGTATTTT. Drawing the rest from reference TRBV11-1 and TRBJ2-3, the complete variable domain is EAEVAQSPRYKITEKSQAVAFWCDPISGHATLYWYRQILGQGPELLVQFQDESVVDDSQLPKDRFSAERLKGVDSTLKIQPAELGDSAMYLCASSRPRVDDTDTQYFGPGTRLTVL.

CDR3 nucleotide sequence: TGTGCCAGCAGCCTGGACAGGGGGAACACCATATATTTT. Its translation is CASSLDRGNTIYF. J is TRBJ1-3 and V is TRBV9, with TRBD1 matching 10 bases. This CDR3 region has 13 residues. Germline values: CDR1 SGDLS, CDR2 YYNGEE. The V segment lost 4 bases and the J segment 7 bases; nucleotides outside the gene matches: 2.

The chain carries TRBV7-9 and TRBJ2-5; 8 bases agree with TRBD2. The V and J ends lost 3 bases and 0 bases, in that order; junction bases with no gene match: 0. The CDR3 is 14 amino acids. Germline CDR1 reads SEHNR; CDR2 reads FQNEAQ (reference sequence). DNA for the CDR3: TGTGCCAGCAGCTTGACTAGCGACCAAGAGACCCAGTACTTC. As protein: CASSLTSDQETQYF.

The V gene is TRBV7-9, the J gene TRBJ1-1; 10 bases are shared with TRBD1. Germline V gene lookup returns CDR1 SEHNR and CDR2 FQNEAQ (reference sequence). Losses at the gene ends were 6 bases for V and 3 bases for J; bases not matched to a gene: 4. The CDR3 totals 14 residues. The CDR3: CASRSGTGDTEAFF. The CDR3, as DNA: TGTGCCAGCAGGTCCGGGACAGGGGACACTGAAGCTTTCTTT.

A remark on this clone: At the DNA level, this CDR3 is encoded by other sequences in the same sample as well. This chain links TRBV5-1 with TRBJ2-5; the D gene is possibly TRBD1 (6 bases). Germline lookup yields CDR1 SGHRS and CDR2 YFSETQ. The CDR3 sequence is 14 residues long. V dropped 3 bases and J dropped 5 bases, with 14 bases sitting between them. CDR3 coding DNA: TGCGCCAGCAGCTCACAGGGCCTGGGGGAGACCCAGTACTTC. This translates into CASSSQGLGETQYF.

The rearrangement links TRBV19 to TRBJ1-1; perhaps TRBD1 as D (6 bases). V lost 2 bases to trimming and J lost 6 bases, with 10 bases between them. The germline gives CDR1 LNHDA, CDR2 SQIVND (reference sequence). CDR3 length: 13 residues. As DNA, the CDR3 is TGTGCCAGTAGTATACAGGGGTGGTCTGAAGCTTTCTTT. Its protein is CASSIQGWSEAFF.

A single count supports this clone. The chain has TRBV10-3 and TRBJ2-7; perhaps TRBD1 as D (6 bases). Trimming took off 3 bases at V and 1 base at J, with 13 bases between the two ends. Germline values: CDR1 ENHRY, CDR2 SYGVKD. This CDR3 has 15 amino acids. CDR3 residues: CAISDTGTPSYEQYF. For the CDR3, the DNA is TGTGCCATCAGTGATACCGGGACACCTTCCTACGAGCAGTACTTC.

This rearrangement joins TRBV5-4 to TRBJ2-7; D not certain. Trimming removed 0 bases from V and 2 bases from J, with 6 bases in between. The CDR3 sequence is 13 residues long. Germline loops: CDR1 SGHNT, CDR2 YYREEE (reference sequence). DNA for the CDR3: TGTGCCAGCAGCTTGGCCGGACCCTACGAGCAGTACTTC. This translates into CASSLAGPYEQYF.

The chain combines TRBV11-3 with TRBJ2-7; the D gene is possibly TRBD1 (6 bases). Germline lookup yields CDR1 SGHNT and CDR2 YENEEA. The CDR3 is 13 amino acids. Trimming removed 5 bases from V and 5 bases from J, with 13 bases in between. CDR3 sequence (DNA): TGTGCCAGCAGCGTACAGGGTAGCAACGAGCAGTACTTC. Its protein product is CASSVQGSNEQYF.

V and J are TRBV6-4 and TRBJ2-1, with 9 bases identical to TRBD1. With 0 bases clipped from V and 7 bases from J, the junction kept 7 bases outside the gene matches. This CDR3 contains 16 residues. Germline-derived CDR1 and CDR2 are MRHNA and SNTAGT. CDR3 coding DNA: TGTGCCAGCAGTGACTCTTGGACAGGGGCACGGAATGAGCAGTTCTTC. This gives the protein CASSDSWTGARNEQFF.

V and J are TRBV2 and TRBJ1-1, with 8 positions matching TRBD1. This CDR3 comprises 13 residues. V lost 6 bases to trimming and J lost 4 bases; unmatched junction nucleotides: 4. The V gene's germline CDR1 is SNHLY and CDR2 FYNNEI. CDR3 nucleotides: TGTGCCAGCAGATACGACAGGGGCACTGAAGCTTTCTTT. Translated: CASRYDRGTEAFF.

V usage is TRBV11-2 and J usage is TRBJ1-5; unclear D gene. V was trimmed by 0 bases and J by 8 bases, leaving 8 bases between them. Germline values: CDR1 SGHAT, CDR2 FQNNGV. CDR3 length: 13 amino acids. CDR3 sequence: CASSLDGFKPQHF. CDR3 coding DNA: TGTGCCAGCAGCTTAGACGGTTTTAAGCCCCAGCATTTT.

V is TRBV9 and J is TRBJ2-2; D is unresolved. Germline V lookup: CDR1 SGDLS, CDR2 YYNGEE. The CDR3 is 13 residues long. Trimming shortened V by 4 bases and J by 2 bases, and 6 bases separated the two germline ends. CDR3 amino acids: CASSLINTGELFF. CDR3 nucleotide sequence: TGTGCCAGCAGCCTAATAAACACCGGGGAGCTGTTTTTT.

This clone occurred once. The chain carries TRBV5-1 and TRBJ2-3; no clear D. The length of the CDR3 is 13 residues. Germline lookup yields CDR1 SGHRS and CDR2 YFSETQ. The V end was cut by 4 bases, the J end by 2 bases, with 8 bases between. This chain's CDR3 is CASSPIPTDTQYF. The CDR3 DNA is TGCGCCAGCAGCCCGATCCCCACAGATACGCAGTATTTT.

The rearrangement links TRBV5-4 to TRBJ2-1; the match to TRBD2 covers 12 bases. Germline values: CDR1 SGHNT, CDR2 YYREEE (reference sequence). CDR3 length: 16 residues. Trimming at V came to 4 bases and at J to 4 bases, leaving 6 bases not matched to a gene. The CDR3 bases are TGTGCCAGCAGCCACCCTAGCGGGAGGGGTTACAATGAGCAGTTCTTC. Protein sequence: CASSHPSGRGYNEQFF.

In regard to this clone: Other DNA sequences in the sample encode the same CDR3. V is TRBV5-1 and J is TRBJ1-1; D is perhaps TRBD1 (6 bases). V lost 7 bases to trimming and J lost 0 bases, with 13 bases between them. This CDR3 spans 14 amino acids. The germline gives CDR1 SGHRS, CDR2 YFSETQ. CDR3 sequence reads: CASRVQGMNTEAFF. CDR3 nucleotides: TGCGCCAGCCGGGTACAGGGCATGAACACTGAAGCTTTCTTT. The full variable domain, with the rest looked up from reference TRBV5-1 and TRBJ1-1, is KAGVTQTPRYLIKTRGQQVTLSCSPISGHRSVSWYQQTPGQGLQFLFEYFSETQRNKGNFPGRFSGRQFSNSRSEMNVSTLELGDSALYLCASRVQGMNTEAFFGQGTRLTVV.

The chain carries TRBV4-3 and TRBJ2-3; 12 positions agree with TRBD2. V gave up 4 bases and J gave up 2 bases; unmatched junction bases: 4. Germline loops: CDR1 LGHNA, CDR2 YSLEER. There are 16 residues in the CDR3. CDR3 loop: CASSLGLAGLTDTQYF. In DNA form, the CDR3 reads TGCGCCAGCAGCCTGGGACTAGCGGGTCTCACAGATACGCAGTATTTT.

The J gene is TRBJ2-4, the V gene TRBV7-2; possibly TRBD2 for D (6 bases). The V and J ends lost 5 bases and 2 bases respectively, with 19 bases between them. The CDR3 totals 17 residues. CDR1 and CDR2 from the germline V gene are SGHTA and FQGNSA. The CDR3 is CASSPKEGRKSKNIQYF. DNA for the CDR3: TGTGCCAGCAGCCCTAAGGAGGGACGGAAATCCAAAAACATTCAGTACTTC.